This paragraph covers one T cell receptor beta chain sequence. Its cognate antigen is unknown. The CDR3 sequence is 13 residues long. V gave up 5 bases and J gave up 1 base, with 8 bases separating them. The germline CDR1 and CDR2 sequences are SGHAT and FQNNGV. The sample originates from a study of T cell clones after liver transplantation. Study overall: Apart from a few HCV-positive recipients, transplants were for non-autoimmune, non-viral reasons.

The repertoire was sequenced with immunoSEQ multiplex PCR; TCRdb's copy has only in-frame clones and lacks some. The sample has tens of thousands of clones, roughly 80% seen once; the top ten hold less than 0.6%. Findings of the study overall: A significant post-transplant drop in circulating graft-donor-reactive CD4 TCRbeta sequences occurred in most of the 8 subjects.

This receptor was identified in a human patient who received a liver transplant. Part of the T cell pool may stem from the graft donor. The sequencing here drew on CD4+ T cells from blood, taken 45 to 46 months after liver transplant. The V call is TRBV11-2, the J call TRBJ1-1, with no clear D. CDR3 residues: CASSLQPNTEAFF. CDR3 DNA: TGTGCCAGCAGCCTACAGCCGAACACTGAAGCTTTCTTT.